Presented here are 29 T cell receptor beta chains from one specimen sequenced in a study of identical twins. MiXCR, run by TCRdb on the 5' RACE reads, gives a single entry per CDR3 protein. The repertoire has about 530,000 distinct CDR3 sequences, 20% to 25% of them found once; the top ten carry approximately 0.48%. These data were also reused for a study on yellow fever vaccine responses in identical twins.

Source material: CD4+ T cells sorted from blood. Receptor source: a woman aged 18 to 35 in good health.

The chain has TRBV5-1 and TRBJ1-2; 10 positions match TRBD1. The junction had 5 bases not matched to a gene; V was cut back by 7 bases and J by 2 bases. CDR1 and CDR2 from the germline V gene are SGHRS and YFSETQ. This CDR3 has 14 residues. The CDR3 sequence: CASGEGQGNYGYTF. For the CDR3, the DNA is TGCGCCAGCGGTGAGGGACAGGGGAACTATGGCTACACCTTC.

The genes are TRBV11-2 and TRBJ1-2; the D is unclear. The CDR3 loop spans 14 amino acids. The V gene's germline CDR1 is SGHAT and CDR2 FQNNGV. Between the trimmed V and J ends, which lost 1 base and 8 bases, there was a span of 14 bases. The CDR3: CASSLGSDWGGYTF. For the CDR3, the DNA is TGTGCCAGCAGCTTAGGGTCGGATTGGGGAGGCTACACCTTC.

The rearrangement uses TRBV27 and TRBJ2-3; D uncertain. Deletions cut 1 base from V and 0 bases from J, with 8 bases between. The CDR3 loop spans 15 amino acids. The germline V gene has CDR1 MNHEY and CDR2 SMNVEV (reference sequence). The CDR3, as DNA: TGTGCCAGCAGTTTATTTCTGACTAGCACAGATACGCAGTATTTT. It yields the protein CASSLFLTSTDTQYF.

This clonotype was seen only a few times. The rearrangement joins TRBV7-2 to TRBJ2-3; maybe TRBD2 (7 bases). CDR3 length: 16 amino acids. Per the germline V gene, CDR1 is SGHTA and CDR2 is FQGNSA. Trimming removed 1 base at V and 2 bases at J, with 13 bases between. CDR3 sequence: CASSLVWGGATDTQYF. CDR3 bases: TGTGCCAGCAGCTTAGTATGGGGGGGCGCCACAGATACGCAGTATTTT. The variable domain in full, with the rest retrieved from reference TRBV7-2 and TRBJ2-3, is GAGVSQSPSNKVTEKGKDVELRCDPISGHTALYWYRQSLGQGLEFLIYFQGNSAPDKSGLPSDRFSAERTGGSVSTLTIQRTQQEDSAVYLCASSLVWGGATDTQYFGPGTRLTVL.

V is TRBV4-1 and J is TRBJ2-1; D uncertain. The CDR3 runs 14 residues. Germline V gene sequence: CDR1 MGHRA, CDR2 YSYEKL. Trimming removed 2 bases at V and 8 bases at J, with 13 bases between. CDR3 coding DNA: TGCGCCAGCAGCCAACCCCCGGACGGCGATGAGCAGTTCTTC. Protein product: CASSQPPDGDEQFF.

The chain couples TRBV12-3 or TRBV12-4 to TRBJ1-5; D is ambiguous. The CDR3 covers 14 residues. Trimming cost V 5 bases and J 2 bases, with 10 bases left between them. CDR3 protein: CASSKHGGNQPQHF. The CDR3 nucleotides read TGTGCCAGCAGTAAACACGGGGGCAATCAGCCCCAGCATTTT.

This chain connects TRBV11-1 to TRBJ2-1; tentatively, D is TRBD2 (5 bases). The CDR3 runs to 16 residues. From germline, CDR1 is SGHAT and CDR2 FQDESV (reference sequence). V was cut by 2 bases and J by 0 bases, with 11 bases left in between. CDR3 loop: CASSLSSRSSYNEQFF. The CDR3 nucleotides are TGTGCCAGCAGCTTATCTAGCCGGAGCTCCTACAATGAGCAGTTCTTC.

The chain links TRBV18 to TRBJ1-1; 12 nucleotides match TRBD1. J gave up 4 bases and V 5 bases, and 5 bases lay outside the gene matches. Germline-derived CDR1 and CDR2 are KGHSH and LQKENI. The CDR3 has 15 residues. The CDR3 nucleotides are TGTGCCAGCTCAGCCCCGGGACAGGGGGCCACTGAAGCTTTCTTT. Encoded protein: CASSAPGQGATEAFF.

This clonotype has a handful of counts. In DNA, the CDR3 is TGCAGTGCTTGGGGGGGGCTGGTAAAAAACATTCAGTACTTC. Protein product: CSAWGGLVKNIQYF. This rearrangement joins TRBV20-1 to TRBJ2-4; tentative D call: TRBD2 (7 bases). V lost 5 bases, J lost 4 bases, and 15 bases lay in between. This CDR3 is built from 14 residues. Germline CDR1 is DFQATT and CDR2 is SNEGSKA (reference sequence).

This sequence joins TRBV29-1 and TRBJ2-2, with D unclear. Germline-derived CDR1 and CDR2 are SQVTM and ANQGSEA. The length of the CDR3 is 12 residues. V gave up 4 bases and J gave up 3 bases, with 6 bases separating them. This chain's CDR3 is CSVGLYTGELFF. For the CDR3, the DNA is TGCAGCGTTGGATTATACACCGGGGAGCTGTTTTTT.

This clonotype was seen a handful of times. V usage is TRBV5-1 and J usage is TRBJ1-1; possible D gene TRBD1, 6 bases. The CDR3 has 14 residues. Germline V lookup: CDR1 SGHRS, CDR2 YFSETQ. Between the trimmed V and J ends, which lost 5 bases and 1 base, there was a span of 12 bases. The CDR3 bases are TGCGCCAGCAGACAGGGTATCGGGAACACTGAAGCTTTCTTT. It translates to CASRQGIGNTEAFF.

The chain recombines TRBV5-1 with TRBJ1-2; D not certain. The CDR3 extends over 14 amino acids. The germline V and J ends were trimmed by 4 bases and 2 bases, with 12 bases remaining between them. From germline, CDR1 is SGHRS and CDR2 YFSETQ. The CDR3 coding sequence is TGCGCCAGCAGCCTGACTTGGGGAAACTATGGCTACACCTTC. This encodes CASSLTWGNYGYTF.

V is TRBV7-2 and J is TRBJ2-6; 7 bases fit TRBD1. V lost 7 bases, J lost 1 base, and 1 base stayed unmatched. CDR3 length: 14 residues. CDR1 SGHTA and CDR2 FQGNSA come from the germline V gene. CDR3 sequence (DNA): TGTGCCAGCACGACAGGGTCTGGGGCCAACGTCCTGACTTTC. This sequence encodes CASTTGSGANVLTF.

This clonotype has only a few counts. The chain recombines TRBV10-3 with TRBJ2-5; 7 bases are a match to TRBD2. Germline V gene lookup returns CDR1 ENHRY and CDR2 SYGVKD. The trim removed 6 bases at V and 1 base at J, leaving 14 bases unmatched. CDR3 length: 17 amino acids. The CDR3 bases are TGTGCCATCAGCCAAGGTAGAGGGAGGGTGGCCCAAGAGACCCAGTACTTC. Amino acid sequence: CAISQGRGRVAQETQYF.

At least ten counts were recorded for this clonotype. The V call is TRBV5-1, the J call TRBJ2-7; 8 nucleotides agree with TRBD2. The CDR3 is 14 residues long. CDR1 and CDR2 (germline): SGHRS, YFSETQ. V was clipped by 1 base and J by 3 bases; unmatched bases: 3. CDR3 loop: CASSLTSGIYEQYF. In DNA form, the CDR3 reads TGCGCCAGCAGCTTGACTAGCGGAATCTACGAGCAGTACTTC.

This clonotype was observed once. V is TRBV5-1 and J is TRBJ2-1, with D maybe TRBD2 (6 bases). Trimming removed 4 bases at V and 0 bases at J, with 23 bases between. The CDR3 totals 19 residues. Germline V CDR1 and CDR2: SGHRS, YFSETQ. CDR3 residues: CASSATLVMGGPSYNEQFF. The CDR3 nucleotides read TGCGCCAGCAGCGCGACCCTAGTCATGGGGGGTCCCTCCTACAATGAGCAGTTCTTC.

This chain links TRBV28 with TRBJ2-7; 9 nucleotides line up with TRBD1. Trimming removed 8 bases from V and 3 bases from J; junction bases left unmatched: 14. In germline, CDR1 is MDHEN, CDR2 SYDVKM. The length of the CDR3 is 16 residues. For the CDR3, the DNA is TGTGCCAGCGCCCCTAGTGGGGGACAGGGACGCTACGAGCAGTACTTC. This sequence encodes CASAPSGGQGRYEQYF.

The genes are TRBV20-1 and TRBJ2-3; 8 bases align to TRBD2. CDR1 is DFQATT, CDR2 SNEGSKA, per germline (reference sequence). The ends lost 0 bases at V and 4 bases at J; junction bases unmatched: 15. The CDR3 totals 18 residues. The CDR3 DNA is TGCAGTGCTAGAGAAATACTGCCGGGACTAGATCCCCCAGATACGCAGTATTTT. This translates into CSAREILPGLDPPDTQYF.

This rearrangement joins TRBV5-5 to TRBJ2-1; D not resolved. CDR3 size: 12 residues. The germline V gene has CDR1 SGHKS and CDR2 YYEKEE (reference sequence). V was shortened by 6 bases and J by 3 bases, with 7 bases between the two germline ends. CDR3 residues: CASNLVYNEQFF. The DNA for the CDR3 is TGTGCCAGCAACCTCGTCTACAATGAGCAGTTCTTC.

This clonotype was picked up a small number of times. The rearrangement uses TRBV4-1 and TRBJ2-1; D might be TRBD2 (6 bases). The V end was cut by 2 bases, the J end by 7 bases, with 21 bases between. Germline CDR1 and CDR2: MGHRA and YSYEKL. CDR3 length equals 17 residues. CDR3 amino acids: CASSQKAGSLRENEQFF. The CDR3 nucleotides are TGCGCCAGCAGCCAAAAAGCGGGTTCCCTTCGGGAAAATGAGCAGTTCTTC.

This clonotype was counted between two and nine times. V usage is TRBV9 and J usage is TRBJ2-3; possible D gene TRBD2, 5 bases. Looked up from germline, CDR1 is SGDLS and CDR2 is YYNGEE. This CDR3 region has 16 residues. Trimming stripped 0 bases from V and 3 bases from J, with 14 bases between. CDR3 in DNA: TGTGCCAGCAGCGTAGAAACCGGGGTCACAACAGATACGCAGTATTTT. It yields the protein CASSVETGVTTDTQYF. Using reference TRBV9 and TRBJ2-3 for the parts outside the CDR3, the full variable domain is DSGVTQTPKHLITATGQRVTLRCSPRSGDLSVYWYQQSLDQGLQFLIQYYNGEERAKGNILERFSAQQFPDLHSELNLSSLELGDSALYFCASSVETGVTTDTQYFGPGTRLTVL.

This chain connects TRBV11-3 to TRBJ2-4; 12 nucleotides align to TRBD2. Germline V gene lookup returns CDR1 SGHNT and CDR2 YENEEA. The junction had 1 base not matched to a gene; V was cut back by 1 base and J by 6 bases. CDR3 length: 15 amino acids. The CDR3 nucleotides read TGTGCCAGCAGCTTAGGACTAGCGGGAGTAAACATTCAGTACTTC. Translating gives CASSLGLAGVNIQYF.

V gene TRBV7-6 combines with J gene TRBJ1-4; tentative D call: TRBD1 (6 bases). The V and J ends lost 1 base and 5 bases respectively, with 11 bases between them. This CDR3 region has 15 residues. Germline V gene sequence: CDR1 SGHVS, CDR2 FNYEAQ. For the CDR3, the DNA is TGTGCCAGCAGCTTAGGGGGACACCGAAATGAAAAACTGTTTTTT. Translation gives CASSLGGHRNEKLFF.

The chain is built from TRBV12-3 or TRBV12-4 and TRBJ2-4; the D gene is possibly TRBD2 (5 bases). Deletions cut 2 bases from V and 0 bases from J, with 11 bases between. The length of the CDR3 is 16 residues. CDR3 protein: CASSLRRLLAKNIQYF. The CDR3 coding sequence is TGTGCCAGCAGTTTAAGGAGACTACTAGCCAAAAACATTCAGTACTTC.

The J gene is TRBJ2-3, the V gene TRBV6-2 or TRBV6-3; the D is unclear. CDR3 size: 15 residues. The ends were cut back, 2 bases at V and 1 base at J, with 10 bases in the middle. In germline, CDR1 is MNHEY, CDR2 SVGEGT. CDR3 DNA sequence: TGTGCCAGCAGTTACGGGCAGTATCGCACAGATACGCAGTATTTT. The encoded protein is CASSYGQYRTDTQYF.

The rearrangement links TRBV28 to TRBJ1-1; 8 bases fit TRBD1. The CDR3 loop spans 12 amino acids. Unmatched junction bases numbered 5, after V lost 6 bases and J lost 8 bases. Germline assignment: CDR1 MDHEN and CDR2 SYDVKM. CDR3 sequence reads: CASSPNRGEAFF. In nucleotides, the CDR3 is TGTGCCAGCAGCCCAAACAGGGGGGAAGCTTTCTTT.

The chain joins TRBV9 to TRBJ2-1; TRBD1 agrees at 9 bases. The CDR3 contains 15 residues. Germline V gene data show CDR1 as SGDLS and CDR2 as YYNGEE. V shed 6 bases, J shed 9 bases, and the junction held 13 bases outside the gene matches. This CDR3 is CASNHGTGRLGEQFF. CDR3 sequence (DNA): TGTGCCAGCAACCATGGGACAGGGAGGTTAGGTGAGCAGTTCTTC.

The rearrangement joins TRBV15 to TRBJ2-1, with no clear D. The ends were cut back, 0 bases at V and 9 bases at J, with 9 bases in the middle. The CDR3 has 13 amino acids. Germline V gene lookup returns CDR1 LNHNV and CDR2 YYDKDF (reference sequence). This chain's CDR3 is CATSRDAKGEQFF. CDR3 coding DNA: TGTGCCACCAGCAGAGATGCAAAGGGTGAGCAGTTCTTC.

This clonotype was counted a few times. The chain carries TRBV20-1 and TRBJ1-1; tentatively, D is TRBD1 (5 bases). The CDR3 is made up of 12 amino acids. CDR1 is DFQATT, CDR2 SNEGSKA, per germline (reference sequence). V was trimmed by 7 bases and J by 5 bases, leaving 14 bases between them. CDR3 bases: TGCAGTGGAACCGGGGGAGGGACTGAAGCTTTCTTT. Residues: CSGTGGGTEAFF.